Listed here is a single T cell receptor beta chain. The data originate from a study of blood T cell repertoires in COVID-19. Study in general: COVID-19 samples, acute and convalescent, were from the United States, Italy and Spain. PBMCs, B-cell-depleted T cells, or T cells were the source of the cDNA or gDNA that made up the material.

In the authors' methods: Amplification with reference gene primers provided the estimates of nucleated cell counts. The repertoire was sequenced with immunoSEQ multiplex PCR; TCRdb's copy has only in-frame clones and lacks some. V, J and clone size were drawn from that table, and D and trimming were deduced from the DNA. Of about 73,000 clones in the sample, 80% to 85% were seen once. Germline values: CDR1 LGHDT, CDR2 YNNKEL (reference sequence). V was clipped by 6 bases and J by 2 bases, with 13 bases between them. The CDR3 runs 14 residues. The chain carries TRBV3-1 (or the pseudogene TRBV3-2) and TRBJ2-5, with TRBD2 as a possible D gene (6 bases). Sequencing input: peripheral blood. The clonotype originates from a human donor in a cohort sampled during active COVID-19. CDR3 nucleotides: TGTGCCAGCAGTCACTTACGGGGGCAAGAGACCCAGTACTTC. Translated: CASSHLRGQETQYF.